This T cell receptor beta chain was recorded in a study of response to subunit inactivated influenza vaccine. A single record per CDR3 protein comes from TCRdb applying MiXCR to the RT-PCR reads. Of under 850,000 distinct CDR3 sequences listed, about a fifth are singletons. Regarding this clonotype: Its cognate antigen is unknown.

Study results and caveats: Authors suggested few new T cells are recruited by each seasonal influenza vaccination.

The sequencing used PBMCs from blood, collected 4 to 6 days after vaccination. The sequence came from a man aged 45-65 years who received an inactivated influenza vaccine.

CDR3 DNA: TGCAGCGTTCGAGACGGATCCTACAATGAGCAGTTCTTC. Encoded protein: CSVRDGSYNEQFF. The chain carries TRBV29-1 and TRBJ2-1, with D uncertain. The V end was cut by 5 bases, the J end by 1 base, with 9 bases between. This CDR3 has 13 residues. The germline CDR1 and CDR2 sequences are SQVTM and ANQGSEA.